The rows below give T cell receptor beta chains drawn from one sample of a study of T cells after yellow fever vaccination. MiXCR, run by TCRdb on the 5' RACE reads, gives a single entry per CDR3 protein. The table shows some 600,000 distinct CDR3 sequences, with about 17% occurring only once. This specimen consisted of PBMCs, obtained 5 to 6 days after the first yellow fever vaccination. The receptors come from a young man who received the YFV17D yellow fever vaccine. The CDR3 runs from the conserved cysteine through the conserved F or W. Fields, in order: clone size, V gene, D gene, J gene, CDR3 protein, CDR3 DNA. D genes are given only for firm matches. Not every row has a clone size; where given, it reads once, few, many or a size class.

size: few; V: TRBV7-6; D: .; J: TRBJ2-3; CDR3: CASSQKVADTQYF; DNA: TGTGCCAGCAGCCAGAAGGTGGCAGATACGCAGTATTTT
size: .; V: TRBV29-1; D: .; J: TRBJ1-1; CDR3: CSVEHMNTEAFF; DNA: TGCAGCGTGGAACACATGAACACTGAAGCTTTCTTT
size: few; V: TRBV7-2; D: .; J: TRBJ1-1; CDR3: CASRQGPNTEAFF; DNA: TGTGCCAGCAGGCAGGGACCGAACACTGAAGCTTTCTTT
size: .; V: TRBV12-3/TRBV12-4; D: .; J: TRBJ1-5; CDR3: CASSGDRNQPQHF; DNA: TGTGCCAGCAGCGGAGACAGAAATCAGCCCCAGCATTTT
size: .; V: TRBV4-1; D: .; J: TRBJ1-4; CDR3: CASSQAGATNEKLFF; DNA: TGCGCCAGCAGCCAAGCGGGGGCAACTAATGAAAAACTGTTTTTT
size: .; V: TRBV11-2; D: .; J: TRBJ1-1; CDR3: CASSSVPKAAKNTEAFF; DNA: TGTGCCAGCAGCTCCGTCCCGAAGGCAGCCAAGAACACTGAAGCTTTCTTT
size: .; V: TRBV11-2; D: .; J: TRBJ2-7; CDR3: CASSLDPGLKKGYEQYF; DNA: TGTGCCAGCAGCTTAGATCCGGGACTTAAAAAGGGCTACGAGCAGTACTTC
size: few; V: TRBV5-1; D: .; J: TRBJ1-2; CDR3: CASSLEEFYGYTF; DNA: TGCGCCAGCAGCTTGGAGGAATTCTATGGCTACACCTTC
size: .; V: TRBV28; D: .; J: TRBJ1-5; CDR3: CASCFGPQPQHF; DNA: TGTGCCAGCTGTTTTGGGCCTCAGCCCCAGCATTTT
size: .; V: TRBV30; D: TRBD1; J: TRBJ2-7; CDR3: CAWGRDRGYEQYF; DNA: TGTGCCTGGGGCCGGGACAGGGGCTACGAGCAGTACTTC
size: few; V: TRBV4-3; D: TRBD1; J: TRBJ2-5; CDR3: CASSPLGQGRETQYF; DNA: TGCGCCAGCAGCCCCCTAGGACAGGGGCGGGAGACCCAGTACTTC
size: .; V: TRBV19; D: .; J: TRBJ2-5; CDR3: CASSDLVGRLQETQYF; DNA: TGTGCCAGTAGTGACCTCGTGGGACGTCTCCAAGAGACCCAGTACTTC
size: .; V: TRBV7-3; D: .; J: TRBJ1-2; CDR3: CASARTAAGYGYTF; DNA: TGTGCCAGCGCCCGGACCGCCGCAGGCTATGGCTACACCTTC
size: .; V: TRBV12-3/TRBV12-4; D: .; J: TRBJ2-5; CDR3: CASRVGRETQYF; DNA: TGTGCCAGCAGGGTCGGAAGGGAGACCCAGTACTTC
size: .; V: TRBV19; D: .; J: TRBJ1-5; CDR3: CASQTRGHLAAGQPQHF; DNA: TGTGCCAGTCAAACCAGGGGACACCTCGCTGCCGGTCAGCCCCAGCATTTT
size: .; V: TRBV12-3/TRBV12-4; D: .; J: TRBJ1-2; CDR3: CASSLIRPDTYTF; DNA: TGTGCCAGCAGTTTAATAAGGCCGGATACCTACACCTTC
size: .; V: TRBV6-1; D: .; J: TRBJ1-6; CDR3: CASRASVSPLHF; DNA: TGTGCCAGTCGGGCCTCTGTTTCACCCCTCCACTTT
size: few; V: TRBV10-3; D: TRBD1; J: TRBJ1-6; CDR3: CAISARDRGNSPLHF; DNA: TGTGCCATCAGTGCCCGAGACAGGGGGAATTCACCCCTCCACTTT
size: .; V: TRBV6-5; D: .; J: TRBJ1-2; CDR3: CASSYSGGADYGYTF; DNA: TGTGCCAGCAGTTACTCGGGGGGCGCCGACTATGGCTACACCTTC
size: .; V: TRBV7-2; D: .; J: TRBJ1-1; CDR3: CASSLGTVREAFF; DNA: TGTGCCAGCAGCTTAGGCACAGTACGAGAAGCTTTCTTT
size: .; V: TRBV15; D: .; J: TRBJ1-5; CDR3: CATSRGEGGNQPQHF; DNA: TGTGCCACCAGCAGGGGAGAGGGGGGAAATCAGCCCCAGCATTTT
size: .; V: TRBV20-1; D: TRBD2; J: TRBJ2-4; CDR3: CSARAGAGKNIQYF; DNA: TGCAGTGCCAGAGCGGGGGCGGGCAAAAACATTCAGTACTTC
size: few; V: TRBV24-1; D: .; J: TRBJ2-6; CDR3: CATAQGSGANVLTF; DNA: TGTGCCACCGCTCAGGGATCTGGGGCCAACGTCCTGACTTTC
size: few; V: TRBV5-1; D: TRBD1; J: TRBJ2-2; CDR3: CASNADRGNTGELFF; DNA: TGCGCCAGCAACGCGGACAGGGGCAACACCGGGGAGCTGTTTTTT
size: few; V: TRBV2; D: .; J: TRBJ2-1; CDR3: CASSEGRVSYNEQFF; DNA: TGTGCCAGCAGTGAAGGACGGGTCTCCTACAATGAGCAGTTCTTC
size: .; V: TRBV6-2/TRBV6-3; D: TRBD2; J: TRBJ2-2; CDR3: CASSESLAGGLSTGELFF; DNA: TGTGCCAGCAGCGAATCACTAGCGGGGGGGCTGAGCACCGGGGAGCTGTTTTTT
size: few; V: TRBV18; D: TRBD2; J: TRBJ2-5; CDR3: CASSPPSQGGETQYF; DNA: TGTGCCAGCTCACCACCCAGCCAGGGAGGGGAGACCCAGTACTTC
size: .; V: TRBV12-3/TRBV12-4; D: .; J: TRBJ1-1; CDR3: CASSSTDRNTEAFF; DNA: TGTGCCAGCAGTTCGACCGATCGGAACACTGAAGCTTTCTTT
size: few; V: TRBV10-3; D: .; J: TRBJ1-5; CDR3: CAISDTGGSITNQPQHF; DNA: TGTGCCATCAGTGACACCGGGGGATCGATTACCAATCAGCCCCAGCATTTT
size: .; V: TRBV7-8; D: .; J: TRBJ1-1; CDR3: CASSLFEGANTEAFF; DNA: TGTGCCAGCAGCTTATTTGAAGGAGCGAACACTGAAGCTTTCTTT
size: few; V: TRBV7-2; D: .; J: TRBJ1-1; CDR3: CASSFRRSEAFF; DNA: TGTGCCAGCAGCTTTCGTCGGTCCGAAGCTTTCTTT
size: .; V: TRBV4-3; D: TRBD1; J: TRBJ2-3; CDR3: CASTRDSFTDTQYF; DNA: TGCGCCAGCACCCGGGACAGTTTCACAGATACGCAGTATTTT
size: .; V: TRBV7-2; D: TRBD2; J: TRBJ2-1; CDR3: CASSLRLAGGSEQFF; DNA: TGTGCCAGCAGCTTAAGACTAGCGGGGGGGAGTGAGCAGTTCTTC
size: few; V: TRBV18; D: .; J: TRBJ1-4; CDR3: CASSLFREPNEKLFF; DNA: TGTGCCAGCTCGCTATTCAGGGAACCTAATGAAAAACTGTTTTTT
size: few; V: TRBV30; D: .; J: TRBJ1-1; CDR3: CAWTDMNTEAFF; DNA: TGTGCCTGGACAGACATGAACACTGAAGCTTTCTTT
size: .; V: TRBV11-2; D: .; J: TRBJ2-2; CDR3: CASSSLGTANTGELFF; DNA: TGTGCCAGCAGCTCCCTAGGGACGGCGAACACCGGGGAGCTGTTTTTT
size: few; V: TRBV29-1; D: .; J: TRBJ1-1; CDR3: CSVRLRTEAFF; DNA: TGCAGCGTCCGGCTACGAACTGAAGCTTTCTTT
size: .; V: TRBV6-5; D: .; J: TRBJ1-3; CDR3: CASEYAARPTSSGNTIYF; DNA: TGTGCCAGCGAGTATGCGGCCCGCCCGACGAGCTCTGGAAACACCATATATTTT
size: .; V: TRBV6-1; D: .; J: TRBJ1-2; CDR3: CASGPGTRMYGYTF; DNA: TGTGCCAGCGGTCCCGGGACAAGGATGTATGGCTACACCTTC
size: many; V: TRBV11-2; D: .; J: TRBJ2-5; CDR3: CASSSTWEETQYF; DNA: TGTGCCAGCAGCTCAACCTGGGAAGAGACCCAGTACTTC
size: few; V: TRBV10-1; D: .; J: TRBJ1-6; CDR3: CASSVERSPLHF; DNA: TGCGCCAGCAGTGTAGAAAGGTCACCCCTCCACTTT
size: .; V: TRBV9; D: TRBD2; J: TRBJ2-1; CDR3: CASSPRGSGGAYEQFF; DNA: TGTGCCAGCAGCCCCAGAGGAAGCGGGGGGGCTTATGAGCAGTTCTTC
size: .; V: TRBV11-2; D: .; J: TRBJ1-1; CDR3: CASSLKFWAAKLNTEAFF; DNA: TGTGCCAGCAGCTTAAAATTTTGGGCGGCTAAACTGAACACTGAAGCTTTCTTT
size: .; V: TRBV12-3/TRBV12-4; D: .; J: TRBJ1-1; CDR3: CASSLMGRGMNTEAFF; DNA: TGTGCCAGCAGTTTAATGGGGAGGGGGATGAACACTGAAGCTTTCTTT
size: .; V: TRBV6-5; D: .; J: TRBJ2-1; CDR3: CASSRADSDSYNEQFF; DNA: TGTGCCAGCTCGAGAGCGGACTCGGACTCCTACAATGAGCAGTTCTTC
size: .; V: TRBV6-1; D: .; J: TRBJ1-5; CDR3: CASSSTGFSQPQHF; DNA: TGTGCCAGCTCTTCTACAGGGTTCAGTCAGCCCCAGCATTTT
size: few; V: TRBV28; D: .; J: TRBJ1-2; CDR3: CASLRGGRNGYTF; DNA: TGTGCCAGTCTTAGGGGGGGCAGGAATGGCTACACCTTC